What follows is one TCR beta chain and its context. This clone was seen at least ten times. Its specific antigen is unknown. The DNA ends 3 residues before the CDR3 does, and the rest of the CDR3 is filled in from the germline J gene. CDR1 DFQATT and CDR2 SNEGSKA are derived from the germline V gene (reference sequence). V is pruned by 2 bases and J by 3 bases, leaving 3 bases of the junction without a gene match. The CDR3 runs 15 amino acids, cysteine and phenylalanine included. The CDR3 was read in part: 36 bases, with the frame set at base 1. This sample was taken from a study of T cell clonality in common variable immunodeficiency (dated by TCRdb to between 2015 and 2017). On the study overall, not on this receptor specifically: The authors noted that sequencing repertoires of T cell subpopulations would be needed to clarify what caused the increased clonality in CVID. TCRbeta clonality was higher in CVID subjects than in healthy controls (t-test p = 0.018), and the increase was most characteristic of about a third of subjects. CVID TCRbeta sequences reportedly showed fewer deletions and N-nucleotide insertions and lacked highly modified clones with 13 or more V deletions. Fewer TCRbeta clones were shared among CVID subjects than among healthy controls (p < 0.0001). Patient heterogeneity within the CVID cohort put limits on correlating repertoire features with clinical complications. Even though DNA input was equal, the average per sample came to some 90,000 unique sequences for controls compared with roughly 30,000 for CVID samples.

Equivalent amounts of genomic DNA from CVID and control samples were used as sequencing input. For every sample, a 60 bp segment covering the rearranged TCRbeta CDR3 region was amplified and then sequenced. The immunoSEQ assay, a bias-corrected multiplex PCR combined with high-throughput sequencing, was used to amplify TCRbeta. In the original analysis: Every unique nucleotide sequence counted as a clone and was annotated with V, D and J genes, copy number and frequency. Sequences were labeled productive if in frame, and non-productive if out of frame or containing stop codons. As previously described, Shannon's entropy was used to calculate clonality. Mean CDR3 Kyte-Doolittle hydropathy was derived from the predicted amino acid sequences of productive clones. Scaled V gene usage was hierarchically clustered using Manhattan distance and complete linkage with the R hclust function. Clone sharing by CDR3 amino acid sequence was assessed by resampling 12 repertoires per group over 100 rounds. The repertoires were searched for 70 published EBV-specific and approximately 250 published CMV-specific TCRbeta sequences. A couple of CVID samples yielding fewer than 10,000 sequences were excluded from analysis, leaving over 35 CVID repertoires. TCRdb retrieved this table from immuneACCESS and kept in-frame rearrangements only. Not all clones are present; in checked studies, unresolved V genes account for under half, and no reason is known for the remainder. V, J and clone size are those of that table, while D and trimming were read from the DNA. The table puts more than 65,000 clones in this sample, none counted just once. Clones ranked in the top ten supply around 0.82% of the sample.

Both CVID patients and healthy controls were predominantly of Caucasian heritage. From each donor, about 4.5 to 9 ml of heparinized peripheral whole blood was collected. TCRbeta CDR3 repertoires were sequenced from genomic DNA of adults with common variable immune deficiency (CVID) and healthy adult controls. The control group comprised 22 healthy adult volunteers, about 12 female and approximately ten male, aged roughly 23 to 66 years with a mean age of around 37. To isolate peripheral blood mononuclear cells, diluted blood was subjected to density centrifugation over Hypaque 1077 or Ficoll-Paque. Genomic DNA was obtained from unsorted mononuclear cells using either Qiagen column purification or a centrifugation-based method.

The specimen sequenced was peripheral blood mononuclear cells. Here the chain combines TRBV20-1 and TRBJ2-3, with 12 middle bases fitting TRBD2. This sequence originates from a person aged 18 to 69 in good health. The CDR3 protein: CSARRTSGRTDTQYF. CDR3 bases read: TGCAGTGCTAGAAGAACTAGCGGGAGGACAGATACG.